The clone carrying this T cell receptor beta chain turned up a few times. Its specificity is unknown. With a J-beta primer mix and a sample-barcoded 5' primer, a second PCR ran about 6 to 11 cycles. MiXCR, applied by TCRdb to the 5' RACE reads, yields one record per CDR3 protein. The data show 750,000 to 950,000 distinct CDR3 sequences, roughly 28% seen once. The sample is drawn from a study of blood T cells in healthy people across ages. Points from the study as a whole: The recorded TCR beta diversity per million T cells decreased in a roughly linear manner with age.

Germline V gives CDR1 SGHTA, CDR2 FQGNSA. The CDR3 loop spans 14 amino acids. V dropped 10 bases and J dropped 1 base, with 16 bases sitting between them. The sample was also linked to a second study, of T cells of mothers and their children. This second study notes: Sample barcodes plus 2-4 random nucleotides came from the M1S primer.

This TCR came from a woman aged 40 to 50 in good health. This chain uses TRBV7-2 with TRBJ1-2; a possible D gene is TRBD1 (5 bases). Sequences were obtained from blood. The CDR3 DNA reads TGTGCCACTTGGGCAGGGCATATTAACTATGGCTACACCTTC. This encodes CATWAGHINYGYTF.